The 5 T cell receptor beta chains given below trace back to one sample, sequenced in a study of glioma-infiltrating T cells. The iRepertoire nested amplicon-rescue multiplex PCR amplified TCR alpha and beta CDR3s from RNA. Via MiXCR, TCRdb re-called the multiplex PCR reads, giving one row per CDR3 protein. The table shows about 89,000 distinct CDR3 sequences, with 20% to 25% occurring only once. The sample taken for sequencing was glioma tissue, nonneoplastic brain tissue, or PBMCs (not recorded which). These receptors were taken from a human donor with low-grade glioma or glioblastoma, undergoing nonglioma brain surgery, or in good health (not recorded which).

The chain combines TRBV3-1 with TRBJ2-7, with D unresolved. There are 11 residues in the CDR3. CDR1 is LGHDT and CDR2 is YNNKEL in the germline V gene (reference sequence). Trimming took off 1 base at V and 4 bases at J, with 2 bases between the two ends. Written as DNA, the CDR3 is TGTGCCAGCAGCCAAGCGTACGAGCAGTACTTC. This gives the protein CASSQAYEQYF.

This clonotype has at least ten counts. The V gene is TRBV6-1, the J gene TRBJ2-3; TRBD2 agrees at 9 bases. CDR3 length: 15 amino acids. In germline, CDR1 is MNHNS, CDR2 SASEGT. Trimming removed 6 bases from V and 1 base from J; junction bases left unmatched: 5. The CDR3 DNA is TGTGCCAGCAGACCTCGGACTAGCGGCACAGATACGCAGTATTTT. It codes for CASRPRTSGTDTQYF.

This clonotype appeared many times. The chain combines TRBV10-3 with TRBJ1-6, with D uncertain. CDR3 length: 15 amino acids. V lost 3 bases and J 5 bases, leaving 11 bases between the germline ends. Germline V gene lookup returns CDR1 ENHRY and CDR2 SYGVKD. The CDR3 region is CAISEMGGHNSPLHF. As DNA, the CDR3 is TGTGCCATCAGTGAAATGGGCGGACATAATTCACCCCTCCACTTT.

This clonotype was observed many times. V and J are TRBV12-3 or TRBV12-4 and TRBJ1-1; D is ambiguous. This CDR3 is 13 amino acids long. The V and J ends lost 5 bases and 1 base respectively, with 8 bases between them. Written as DNA, the CDR3 is TGTGCCAGCAGTCAAAGACGGAACACTGAAGCTTTCTTT. Its protein product is CASSQRRNTEAFF.

In its sample, this clonotype was seen once. A read error may be the cause here, since a much bigger clone is one base away. This chain joins TRBV12-3 or TRBV12-4 and TRBJ1-1; TRBD1 aligns across 7 bases. The CDR3 sequence is 12 residues long. The CDR3 DNA follows: TGTGCCAGCAGCAGGGGGAACACTCAAGCTTTCTTT. Its translation is CASSRGNTQAFF.